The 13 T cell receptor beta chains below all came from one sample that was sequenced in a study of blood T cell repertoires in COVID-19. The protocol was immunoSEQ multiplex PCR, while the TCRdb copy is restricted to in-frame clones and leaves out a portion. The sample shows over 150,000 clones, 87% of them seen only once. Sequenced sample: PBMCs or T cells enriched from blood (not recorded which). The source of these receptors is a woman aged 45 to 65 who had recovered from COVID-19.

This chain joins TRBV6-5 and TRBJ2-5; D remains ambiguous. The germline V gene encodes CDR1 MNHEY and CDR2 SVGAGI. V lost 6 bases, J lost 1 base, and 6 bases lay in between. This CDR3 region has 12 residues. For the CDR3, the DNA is TGTGCCAGCAGGATACTCCAAGAGACCCAGTACTTC. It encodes CASRILQETQYF.

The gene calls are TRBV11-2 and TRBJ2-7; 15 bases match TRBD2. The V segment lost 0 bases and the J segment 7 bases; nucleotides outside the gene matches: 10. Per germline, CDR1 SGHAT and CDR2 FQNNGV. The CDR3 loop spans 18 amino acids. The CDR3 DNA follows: TGTGCCAGCAGCTTAGATAGCAGGACTAGCGGGAGGGCCAGGGAGCAGTACTTC. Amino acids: CASSLDSRTSGRAREQYF.

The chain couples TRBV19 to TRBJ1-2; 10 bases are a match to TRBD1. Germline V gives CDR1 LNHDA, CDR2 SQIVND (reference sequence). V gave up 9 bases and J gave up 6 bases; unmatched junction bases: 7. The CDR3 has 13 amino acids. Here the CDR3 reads CARLFGTGDGYTF. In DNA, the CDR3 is TGTGCCAGGCTCTTCGGGACAGGGGATGGCTACACCTTC.

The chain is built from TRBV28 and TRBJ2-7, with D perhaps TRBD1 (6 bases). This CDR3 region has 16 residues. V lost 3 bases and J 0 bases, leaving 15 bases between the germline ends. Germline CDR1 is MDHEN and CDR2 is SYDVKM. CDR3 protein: CASSFTLQGRSYEQYF. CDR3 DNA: TGTGCCAGCAGTTTCACCCTACAGGGCCGCTCCTACGAGCAGTACTTC.

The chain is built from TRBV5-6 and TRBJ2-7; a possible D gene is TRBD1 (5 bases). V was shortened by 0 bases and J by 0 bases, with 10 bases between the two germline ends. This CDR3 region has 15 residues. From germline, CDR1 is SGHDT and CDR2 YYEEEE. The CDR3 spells CASSLEGWSSYEQYF. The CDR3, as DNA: TGTGCCAGCAGCTTGGAGGGGTGGTCCTCCTACGAGCAGTACTTC.

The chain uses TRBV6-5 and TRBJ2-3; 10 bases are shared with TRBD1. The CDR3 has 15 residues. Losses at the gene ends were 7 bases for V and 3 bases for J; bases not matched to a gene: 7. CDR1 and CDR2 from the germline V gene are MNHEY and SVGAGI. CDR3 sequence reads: CASKSDRGWTDTQYF. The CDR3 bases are TGTGCCAGCAAATCGGACAGGGGGTGGACAGATACGCAGTATTTT.

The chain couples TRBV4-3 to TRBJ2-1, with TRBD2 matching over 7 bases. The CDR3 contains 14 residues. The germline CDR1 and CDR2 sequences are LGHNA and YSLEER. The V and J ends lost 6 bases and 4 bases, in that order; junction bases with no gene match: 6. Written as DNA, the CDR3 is TGCGCCAGCAGTTTGCGGGGGTCGTACAATGAGCAGTTCTTC. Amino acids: CASSLRGSYNEQFF.

The chain's CDR3 is CASSKRGEALSRWYF. The CDR3 coding sequence is TGTGCCAGCAGCAAACGGGGGGAGGCCCTCTCAAGGTGGTATTTT. The rearrangement joins TRBV21-1 to TRBJ2-3; TRBD2, the D gene given by the table, was not confirmed from the DNA. TRBV21-1 is noted as a pseudogene. The CDR3 covers 15 residues.

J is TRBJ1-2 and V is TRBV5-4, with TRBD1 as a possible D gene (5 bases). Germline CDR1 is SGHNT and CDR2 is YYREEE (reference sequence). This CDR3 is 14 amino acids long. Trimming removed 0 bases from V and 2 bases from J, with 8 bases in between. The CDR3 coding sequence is TGTGCCAGCAGCTTGGGCCCAGGGAACTATGGCTACACCTTC. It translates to CASSLGPGNYGYTF.

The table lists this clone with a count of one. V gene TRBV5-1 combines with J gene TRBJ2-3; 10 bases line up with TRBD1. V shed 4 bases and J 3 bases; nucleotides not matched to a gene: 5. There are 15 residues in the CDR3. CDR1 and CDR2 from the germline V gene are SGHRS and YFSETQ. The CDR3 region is CASSQGQGRTDTQYF. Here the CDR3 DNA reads TGCGCCAGCAGCCAGGGACAGGGGAGGACAGATACGCAGTATTTT.

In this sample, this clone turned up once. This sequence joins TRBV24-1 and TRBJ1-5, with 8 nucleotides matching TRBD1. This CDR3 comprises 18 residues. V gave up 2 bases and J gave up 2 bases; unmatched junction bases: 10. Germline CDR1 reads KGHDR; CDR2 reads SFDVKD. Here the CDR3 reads CATSDSSRDRYGNQPQHF. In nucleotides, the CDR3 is TGTGCCACCAGTGATTCGTCCCGGGACAGGTATGGCAATCAGCCCCAGCATTTT.

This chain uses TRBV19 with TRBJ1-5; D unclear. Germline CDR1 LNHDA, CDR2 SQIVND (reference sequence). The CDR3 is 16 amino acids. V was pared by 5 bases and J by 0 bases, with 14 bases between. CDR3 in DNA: TGTGCCAGTAGTCGAAGTCAGGTCTATAGCAATCAGCCCCAGCATTTT. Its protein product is CASSRSQVYSNQPQHF.

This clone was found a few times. The CDR3 is CASEARSNNEQFF. The CDR3 nucleotides are TGTGCCAGCGAAGCCCGTAGCAACAATGAGCAGTTCTTC. The rearrangement joins TRBV6-6 to TRBJ2-1; D gene ambiguous. V was pared by 8 bases and J by 5 bases, with 13 bases between. The germline gives CDR1 MNHNY, CDR2 SVGAGI (reference sequence). The CDR3 runs to 13 residues.